This T cell receptor (beta chain) was obtained from a study of cytomegalovirus exposure and HLA in healthy donors. Study observations and caveats: Sequence variants that were highly shared formed a cluster that was likely a sequencing artifact.

Remarks on this clone: Antigen specificity is unknown.

Primers for the PCR totalled 60 Vbeta and 13 Jbeta. As handled by the study authors: An analysis that came later counted tens of millions of unique TCR beta chains, approximately 9.9 million shared. Libraries were prepared by immunoSEQ multiplex PCR; TCRdb keeps only in-frame clonotypes and omits some of them. From that table come the V and J calls and clone size; the DNA was used to work out D and trimming. The table includes about 120,000 clones, more than 60% detected once. CDR1 is SGHRS, CDR2 YFSETQ, per germline. This CDR3 region has 15 residues. The ends were cut back, 0 bases at V and 1 base at J, with 10 bases in the middle.

The clonotype was recovered from a middle-aged woman in good health and CMV-seronegative. The chain links TRBV5-1 to TRBJ1-2; D ambiguous. Specimen: PBMCs. CDR3 sequence reads: CASSLGDINNYGYTF. CDR3 coding DNA: TGCGCCAGCAGCTTGGGAGATATAAATAACTATGGCTACACCTTC.